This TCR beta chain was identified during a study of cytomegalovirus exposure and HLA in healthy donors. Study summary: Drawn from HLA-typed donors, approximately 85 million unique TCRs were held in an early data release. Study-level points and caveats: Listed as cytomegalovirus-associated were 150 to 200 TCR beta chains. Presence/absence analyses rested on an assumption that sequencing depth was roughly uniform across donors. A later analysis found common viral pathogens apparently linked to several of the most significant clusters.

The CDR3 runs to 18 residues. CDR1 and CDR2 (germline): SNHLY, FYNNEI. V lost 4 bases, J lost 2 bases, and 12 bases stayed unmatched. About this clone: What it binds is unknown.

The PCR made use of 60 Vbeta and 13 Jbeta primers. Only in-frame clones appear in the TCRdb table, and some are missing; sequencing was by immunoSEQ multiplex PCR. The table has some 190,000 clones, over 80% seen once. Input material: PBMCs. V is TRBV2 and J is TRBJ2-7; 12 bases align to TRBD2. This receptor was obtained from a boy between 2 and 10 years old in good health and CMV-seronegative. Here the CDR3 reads CASSGGPSGGAATYEQYV. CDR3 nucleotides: TGTGCCAGCAGTGGAGGGCCTAGCGGGGGGGCTGCCACCTACGAGCAGTACGTC.